This is a list of T cell receptor beta chains from one sample in a study of blood T cell repertoires in COVID-19. Sequencing used immunoSEQ multiplex PCR; TCRdb keeps in-frame clones, though not all of them. The table shows about 180,000 clones, with roughly 87% occurring only once. The sample comprised PBMCs or T cells enriched from blood (not recorded which). Source of these receptors: a woman in her forties with acute COVID-19. The CDR3 runs from the conserved cysteine through the conserved F or W. A D gene is named only where the DNA matches it firmly. Rows give clone size only sometimes, using once, few, many, or a class for an expanded clone.

v_gene	d_gene	abundance	j_gene	CDR3nt	CDR3aa
TRBV7-9	TRBD2	.	TRBJ2-3	TGTGCCAGCAGCTTGGGACTAGAAATGGGGACAGATACGCAGTATTTT	CASSLGLEMGTDTQYF
TRBV19	TRBD2	.	TRBJ2-2	TGTGCCAGTACGACGATTCGGGAGGGGGTCGGGGAGCTGTTTTTT	CASTTIREGVGELFF
TRBV2	TRBD1	.	TRBJ1-1	TGTGCCAGCAGACCGATGACAGGGTGGAACACTGAAGCTTTCTTT	CASRPMTGWNTEAFF
TRBV27	.	few	TRBJ1-1	TGTGCCAGCAGTTTACCCGGACAAACTGAAGCTTTCTTT	CASSLPGQTEAFF
TRBV11-3	TRBD1	.	TRBJ1-5	TGTGCCAGCAGCTTAGTCAAGGCGACAGGGGCGATGGTCAATCAGCCCCAGCATTTT	CASSLVKATGAMVNQPQHF
TRBV9	.	.	TRBJ2-3	TGTGCCAGCAGCCCCCTTGGGGGGAAGAGCACAGATACGCAGTATTTT	CASSPLGGKSTDTQYF
TRBV14	TRBD2	.	TRBJ2-1	TGTGCCAGCAGCCAACGGCTAGCGGGGGTCAATGAGCAGTTCTTC	CASSQRLAGVNEQFF
TRBV4-1	.	.	TRBJ1-4	TGCGCCAGCGGCCGAACACCCCTACAGGATCAGGGTGAAAAACTGTTTTTT	CASGRTPLQDQGEKLFF
TRBV9	TRBD1	.	TRBJ1-2	TGTGCCAGCAGCGTAGTGGGGACAGATTATGGCTACACCTTC	CASSVVGTDYGYTF
TRBV2	.	.	TRBJ1-4	TGTGCCAGCAATTCATTTGTAGCTAATGAAAAACTGTTTTTT	CASNSFVANEKLFF
TRBV9	TRBD2	.	TRBJ2-1	TGTGCCAGCAGCGTAGGTGGTAGCGGGAGGGCCACTGAGCAGTTCTTC	CASSVGGSGRATEQFF
TRBV12-3/TRBV12-4	.	.	TRBJ2-7	TGTGCCAGCAGGGGGGCAGATTCCTACGAGCAGTACTTC	CASRGADSYEQYF
TRBV10-3	.	.	TRBJ1-1	TGTGCCATCAGTGAGTCGGAGGGTTACACTGAAGCTTTCTTT	CAISESEGYTEAFF
TRBV18	TRBD1	.	TRBJ2-1	TGTGCCAGCTCCCTTTTGGGACAGGATTCCTCCAATGAGCAGTTCTTC	CASSLLGQDSSNEQFF